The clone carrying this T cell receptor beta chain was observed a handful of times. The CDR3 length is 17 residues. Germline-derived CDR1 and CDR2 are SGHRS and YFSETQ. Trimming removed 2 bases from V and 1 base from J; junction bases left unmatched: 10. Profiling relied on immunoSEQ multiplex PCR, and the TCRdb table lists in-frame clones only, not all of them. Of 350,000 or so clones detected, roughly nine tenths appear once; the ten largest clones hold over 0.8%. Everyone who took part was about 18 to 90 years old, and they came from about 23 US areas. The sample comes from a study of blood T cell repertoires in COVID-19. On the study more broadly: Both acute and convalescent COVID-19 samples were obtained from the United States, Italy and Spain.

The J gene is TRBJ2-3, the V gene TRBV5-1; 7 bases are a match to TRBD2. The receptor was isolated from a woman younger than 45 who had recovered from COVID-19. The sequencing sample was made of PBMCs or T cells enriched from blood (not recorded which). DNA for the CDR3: TGCGCCAGCAGCTTCCTTCCAGCGGGGCCTGGCACAGATACGCAGTATTTT. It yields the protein CASSFLPAGPGTDTQYF.